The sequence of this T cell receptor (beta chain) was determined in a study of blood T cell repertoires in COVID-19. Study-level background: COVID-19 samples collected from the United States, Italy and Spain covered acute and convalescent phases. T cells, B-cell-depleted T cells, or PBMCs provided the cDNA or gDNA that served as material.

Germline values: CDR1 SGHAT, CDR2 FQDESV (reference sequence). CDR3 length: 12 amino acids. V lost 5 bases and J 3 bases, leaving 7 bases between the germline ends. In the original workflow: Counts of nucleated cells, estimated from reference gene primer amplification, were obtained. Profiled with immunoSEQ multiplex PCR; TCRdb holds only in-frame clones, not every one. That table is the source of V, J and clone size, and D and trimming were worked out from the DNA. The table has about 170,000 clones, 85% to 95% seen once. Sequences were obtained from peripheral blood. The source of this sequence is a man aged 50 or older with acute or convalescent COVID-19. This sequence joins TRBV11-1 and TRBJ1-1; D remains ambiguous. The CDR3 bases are TGTGCCAGCAGCCTAAGAGACACTGAAGCTTTCTTT. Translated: CASSLRDTEAFF.